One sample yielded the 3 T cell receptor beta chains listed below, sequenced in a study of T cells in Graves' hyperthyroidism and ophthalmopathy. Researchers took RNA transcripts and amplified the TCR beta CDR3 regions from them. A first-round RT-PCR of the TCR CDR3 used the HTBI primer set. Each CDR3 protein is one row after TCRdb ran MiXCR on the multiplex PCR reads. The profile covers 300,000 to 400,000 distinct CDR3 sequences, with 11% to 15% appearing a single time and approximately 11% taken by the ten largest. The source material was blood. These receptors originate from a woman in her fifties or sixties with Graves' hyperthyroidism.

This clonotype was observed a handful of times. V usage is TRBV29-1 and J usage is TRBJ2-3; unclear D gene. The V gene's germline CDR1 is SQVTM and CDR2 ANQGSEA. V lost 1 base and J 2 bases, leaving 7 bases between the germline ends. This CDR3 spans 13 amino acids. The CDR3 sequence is CSVEGRLTDTQYF. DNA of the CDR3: TGCAGCGTTGAAGGGCGTCTCACAGATACGCAGTATTTT.

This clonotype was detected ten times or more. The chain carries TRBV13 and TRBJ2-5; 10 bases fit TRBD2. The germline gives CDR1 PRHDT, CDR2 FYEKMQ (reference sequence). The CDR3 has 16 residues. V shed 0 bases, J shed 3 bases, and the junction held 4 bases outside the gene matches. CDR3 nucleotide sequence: TGTGCCAGCAGCTTAGGAGCGGGAGGGCCGGAAGAGACCCAGTACTTC. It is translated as CASSLGAGGPEETQYF.

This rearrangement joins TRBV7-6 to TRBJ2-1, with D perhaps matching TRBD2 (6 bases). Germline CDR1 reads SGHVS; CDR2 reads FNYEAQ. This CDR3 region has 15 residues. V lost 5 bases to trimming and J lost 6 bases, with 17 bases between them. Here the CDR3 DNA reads TGTGCCAGCAGCCACCGTTTCCGCGGGGTCAATGAGCAGTTCTTC. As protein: CASSHRFRGVNEQFF.